This is a list of T cell receptor beta chains from one sample in a study of T cells in Graves' hyperthyroidism and ophthalmopathy. TCRdb itself ran the multiplex PCR reads through MiXCR, one entry per CDR3 protein. The data hold about 590,000 distinct CDR3 sequences, with over 12% observed a single time. The sample comprised blood. Receptors originate from a young woman with Graves' ophthalmopathy. CDR3s include the opening cysteine and the closing phenylalanine or tryptophan. The D gene is left open where the match is weak. Clone size is shown for a subset of rows, as once, few, many or a class of expanded clone.

CDR3aa | CDR3nt | len | j_gene | v_gene | d_gene | abundance
CAGGRSHYEQFF | TGTGCCGGGGGGCGGAGTCACTATGAGCAGTTCTTC | 12 | TRBJ2-1 | TRBV6-1 | NA | many
CASRFGTANEKLFF | TGTGCCAGCAGATTCGGGACAGCTAATGAAAAACTGTTTTTT | 14 | TRBJ1-4 | TRBV6-1 | TRBD1 | many
CSVEEGGYSYEQYF | TGCAGCGTTGAAGAGGGGGGGTACTCCTACGAGCAGTACTTC | 14 | TRBJ2-7 | TRBV29-1 | TRBD2 | many
CAISAVGLAGGRSSYNEQFF | TGTGCCATCAGCGCAGTGGGACTAGCGGGAGGGAGGAGCTCCTACAATGAGCAGTTCTTC | 20 | TRBJ2-1 | TRBV10-3 | TRBD2 | NA
CSAHNIAGLSSYEQYF | TGCAGTGCCCACAATATAGCGGGATTAAGCTCCTACGAGCAGTACTTC | 16 | TRBJ2-7 | TRBV20-1 | TRBD2 | few
CASSGMRGEKLFF | TGTGCCAGCAGCGGAATGAGGGGGGAAAAACTGTTTTTT | 13 | TRBJ1-4 | TRBV12-3/TRBV12-4 | NA | NA
CAISLDRSSYNEQFF | TGTGCCATCAGCCTCGACCGGAGCTCCTACAATGAGCAGTTCTTC | 15 | TRBJ2-1 | TRBV10-3 | NA | NA
CASSLIQGVATDTQYF | TGTGCCAGCAGTTTAATTCAGGGGGTAGCGACAGATACGCAGTATTTT | 16 | TRBJ2-3 | TRBV27 | TRBD1 | many
CATSDPGQGAYEQYF | TGTGCCACCAGTGACCCTGGACAGGGAGCCTACGAGCAGTACTTC | 15 | TRBJ2-7 | TRBV24-1 | TRBD1 | many
CASSFFPSGTPYNEQFF | TGTGCTAGCAGCTTCTTCCCTAGCGGAACACCCTACAATGAGCAGTTCTTC | 17 | TRBJ2-1 | TRBV7-7 | TRBD2 | many
CASSPRNQETQYF | TGTGCCAGCTCACCCCGGAATCAAGAGACCCAGTACTTC | 13 | TRBJ2-5 | TRBV18 | NA | many
CASSQIIPDTQYF | TGTGCCAGCAGCCAGATCATCCCCGATACGCAGTATTTT | 13 | TRBJ2-3 | TRBV7-9 | NA | few
CASSFPTGLGAFF | TGTGCCAGCAGCTTCCCTACAGGTCTTGGGGCTTTCTTT | 13 | TRBJ1-1 | TRBV5-4 | NA | few
CASSQIRGLAGAEQYF | TGCGCCAGCAGCCAGATTAGGGGACTAGCGGGTGCCGAGCAGTACTTC | 16 | TRBJ2-7 | TRBV4-3 | TRBD2 | few
CASSPRDRAESTEAFF | TGTGCCAGCAGCCCCCGGGACAGGGCGGAAAGCACTGAAGCTTTCTTT | 16 | TRBJ1-1 | TRBV6-5 | TRBD1 | few
CASSFGTAYGYTF | TGTGCCAGCAGTTTTGGGACAGCCTATGGCTACACCTTC | 13 | TRBJ1-2 | TRBV12-3/TRBV12-4 | TRBD1 | many
CSARDRLEQYF | TGCAGTGCTAGAGATCGTCTCGAGCAGTACTTC | 11 | TRBJ2-7 | TRBV20-1 | NA | many
CASSLISTALAGKQLGANVLTF | TGCGCCAGCAGCTTGATTTCGACCGCGCTAGCGGGAAAACAGCTTGGGGCCAACGTCCTGACTTTC | 22 | TRBJ2-6 | TRBV5-1 | TRBD2 | few
CASSSDTGTSGEGDTQYF | TGTGCCAGCAGCTCCGATACCGGGACTAGCGGGGAGGGGGATACGCAGTATTTT | 18 | TRBJ2-3 | TRBV7-2 | TRBD2 | few
CASSATGFGANVLTF | TGTGCCAGCAGTGCGACAGGGTTCGGGGCCAACGTCCTGACTTTC | 15 | TRBJ2-6 | TRBV6-2/TRBV6-3 | TRBD1 | NA
CSVGAARETQYF | TGCAGCGTTGGGGCAGCTAGAGAGACCCAGTACTTC | 12 | TRBJ2-5 | TRBV29-1 | NA | many
CSARDSQTPSGSLYEQYF | TGCAGTGCTAGAGATTCCCAAACCCCTAGCGGGAGTTTATACGAGCAGTACTTC | 18 | TRBJ2-7 | TRBV20-1 | TRBD2 | many
CASSSPPALDRNTGELFF | TGTGCCAGCAGCTCCCCCCCAGCCTTGGACAGAAACACCGGGGAGCTGTTTTTT | 18 | TRBJ2-2 | TRBV11-3 | NA | many
CASSFRPSTYEQYF | TGTGCCAGCAGCTTCCGGCCTAGTACCTACGAGCAGTACTTC | 14 | TRBJ2-7 | TRBV7-6 | NA | few
CAWSVLRADTQYF | TGTGCCTGGAGTGTACTGAGGGCGGATACGCAGTATTTT | 13 | TRBJ2-3 | TRBV30 | NA | many
CAEKAGGWGTDTQYF | TGTGCAGAAAAGGCGGGAGGGTGGGGCACAGATACGCAGTATTTT | 15 | TRBJ2-3 | TRBV7-2 | TRBD2 | many
CASSPGVGQNNYGYTF | TGTGCCAGCAGCCCGGGGGTGGGACAAAATAACTATGGCTACACCTTC | 16 | TRBJ1-2 | TRBV3-1 | NA | many
CASETGGAYEQYF | TGTGCCAGTGAGACAGGGGGGGCCTACGAGCAGTACTTC | 13 | TRBJ2-7 | TRBV2 | TRBD1 | NA
CASSLAWGSSYEQYF | TGTGCCAGCAGCTTAGCCTGGGGCAGCTCCTACGAGCAGTACTTC | 15 | TRBJ2-7 | TRBV7-9 | NA | many
CSVDLQGSEQYF | TGCAGCGTTGACCTCCAGGGAAGCGAGCAGTACTTC | 12 | TRBJ2-7 | TRBV29-1 | NA | many
CASLQGAMNTEAFF | TGTGCCAGCCTTCAGGGGGCCATGAACACTGAAGCTTTCTTT | 14 | TRBJ1-1 | TRBV28 | TRBD1 | many
CSARDRGLAGDSYEQYF | TGCAGTGCTAGAGATCGGGGACTAGCGGGAGACTCCTACGAGCAGTACTTC | 17 | TRBJ2-7 | TRBV20-1 | TRBD2 | once
CAWSVPRTSGRGEGYEQYF | TGTGCCTGGAGTGTACCACGGACTAGCGGGAGGGGCGAAGGATACGAGCAGTACTTC | 19 | TRBJ2-7 | TRBV30 | TRBD2 | NA
CASRLSTESNQPQHF | TGTGCCAGCAGACTGAGCACTGAAAGCAATCAGCCCCAGCATTTT | 15 | TRBJ1-5 | TRBV27 | NA | few
CASGRPNTEAFF | TGTGCCAGCGGTAGACCGAACACTGAAGCTTTCTTT | 12 | TRBJ1-1 | TRBV12-3/TRBV12-4 | NA | few
CASRAYRSSYNEQFF | TGTGCCAGCAGGGCCTACAGGAGCTCCTACAATGAGCAGTTCTTC | 15 | TRBJ2-1 | TRBV5-5 | NA | many
CASSYWFSCEQYF | TGTGCCAGCAGTTACTGGTTCAGCTGCGAGCAGTACTTC | 13 | TRBJ2-7 | TRBV6-2/TRBV6-3 | NA | few
CASSPGGHNEQFF | TGTGCCAGCAGCCCCGGGGGCCACAATGAGCAGTTCTTC | 13 | TRBJ2-1 | TRBV7-3 | NA | many
CASSLQGLSTYEQYF | TGTGCCAGCAGTCTACAGGGACTCAGTACCTACGAGCAGTACTTC | 15 | TRBJ2-7 | TRBV6-1 | NA | many
CASSLSDGTQYF | TGTGCCAGCAGTTTATCGGATGGGACCCAGTACTTC | 12 | TRBJ2-5 | TRBV27 | NA | many
CASSLWGYNEQFF | TGTGCCAGCAGCTTATGGGGGTACAATGAGCAGTTCTTC | 13 | TRBJ2-1 | TRBV7-2 | NA | NA
CASSLSGTSAYNEQFF | TGTGCCAGCAGTTTATCGGGGACTAGCGCTTACAATGAGCAGTTCTTC | 16 | TRBJ2-1 | TRBV27 | TRBD2 | once
CSVEDLREEQFF | TGCAGCGTTGAAGACCTCAGGGAGGAGCAGTTCTTC | 12 | TRBJ2-1 | TRBV29-1 | NA | many
CASSYSAGEGYEQYF | TGTGCCAGCAGTTACTCAGCGGGAGAAGGGTACGAGCAGTACTTC | 15 | TRBJ2-7 | TRBV27 | TRBD2 | many
CASSLELGQNTEAFF | TGTGCCAGCAGTTTAGAACTGGGACAGAACACTGAAGCTTTCTTT | 15 | TRBJ1-1 | TRBV28 | NA | NA
CASSLEELVGADNEQFF | TGTGCCAGCAGCCTAGAAGAATTGGTGGGAGCGGACAATGAGCAGTTCTTC | 17 | TRBJ2-1 | TRBV4-2 | NA | NA
CASSELQGAGGNTIYF | TGTGCCAGCAGTGAATTACAGGGGGCCGGTGGAAACACCATATATTTT | 16 | TRBJ1-3 | TRBV6-1 | TRBD1 | many
CAWSLGGDGTDTQYF | TGTGCCTGGAGTTTAGGGGGGGATGGCACAGATACGCAGTATTTT | 15 | TRBJ2-3 | TRBV30 | NA | NA